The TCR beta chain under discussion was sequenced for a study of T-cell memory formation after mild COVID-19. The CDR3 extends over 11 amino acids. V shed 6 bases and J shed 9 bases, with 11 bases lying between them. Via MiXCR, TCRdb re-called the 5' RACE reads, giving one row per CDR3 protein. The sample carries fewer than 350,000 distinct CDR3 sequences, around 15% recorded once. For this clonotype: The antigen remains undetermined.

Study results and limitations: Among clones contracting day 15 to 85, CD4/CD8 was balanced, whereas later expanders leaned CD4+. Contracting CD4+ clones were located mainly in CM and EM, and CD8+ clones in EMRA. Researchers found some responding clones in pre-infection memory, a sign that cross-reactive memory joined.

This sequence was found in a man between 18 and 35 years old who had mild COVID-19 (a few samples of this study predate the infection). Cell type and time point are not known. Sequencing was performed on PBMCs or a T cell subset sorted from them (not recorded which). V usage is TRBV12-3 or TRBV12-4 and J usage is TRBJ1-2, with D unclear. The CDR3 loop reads CASSSLGRYTF. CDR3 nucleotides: TGTGCCAGCAGCTCCCTCGGTCGCTACACCTTC.